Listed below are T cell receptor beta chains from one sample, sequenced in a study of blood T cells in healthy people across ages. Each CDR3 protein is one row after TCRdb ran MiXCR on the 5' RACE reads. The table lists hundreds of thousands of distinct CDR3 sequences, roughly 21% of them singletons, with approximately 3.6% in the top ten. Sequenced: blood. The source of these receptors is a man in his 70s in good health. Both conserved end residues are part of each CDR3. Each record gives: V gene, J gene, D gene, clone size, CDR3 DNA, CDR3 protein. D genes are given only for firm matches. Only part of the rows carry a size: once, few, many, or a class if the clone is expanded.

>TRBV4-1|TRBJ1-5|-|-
TGCGCCAGCAGCCAAGCACCCGCGAGGGGACCTCAGCCCCAGCATTTT
CASSQAPARGPQPQHF
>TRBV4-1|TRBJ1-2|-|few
TGCGCCAGCAGCCAAGATCAGGGTGTTGGTGGCTACACCTTC
CASSQDQGVGGYTF
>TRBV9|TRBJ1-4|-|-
TGTGCCAGCAGCCCACAGGTTTCAGGAGGTGCTAATGAAAAACTGTTTTTT
CASSPQVSGGANEKLFF
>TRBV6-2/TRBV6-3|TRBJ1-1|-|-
TGTGCCAGCACCAGGGGCCGTGAAGCTTTCTTT
CASTRGREAFF
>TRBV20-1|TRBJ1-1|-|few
TGCAGGCCACCGACAAGTGTTGACACTGAAGCTTTCTTT
CRPPTSVDTEAFF
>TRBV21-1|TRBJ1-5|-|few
TGTGCCAGCAGCCACCCAGATGGCGATCAGCCCCAGCATTTT
CASSHPDGDQPQHF
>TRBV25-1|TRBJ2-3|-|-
TGTGCCAGCAGGATGGGAAATCTTGCAGATACGCAGTATTTT
CASRMGNLADTQYF
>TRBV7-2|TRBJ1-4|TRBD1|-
TGTGCCAGCAGCCAGGGACAGTTTAATGAAAAACTGTTTTTT
CASSQGQFNEKLFF
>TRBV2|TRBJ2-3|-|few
TGTGCCAGCAGTGGGACCCAAGATACGCAGTATTTT
CASSGTQDTQYF
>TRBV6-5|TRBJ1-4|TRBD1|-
TGTGCCAGCAGACGGGACAGTTCACGAAATGAAAAACTGTTTTTT
CASRRDSSRNEKLFF
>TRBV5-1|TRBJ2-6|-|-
TGCGCCAGCAGCCGCAGACAGAACTCTGGGGCCAACGTCCTGACTTTC
CASSRRQNSGANVLTF
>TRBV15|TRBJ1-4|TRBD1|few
TGTGCCACCAGCGGGCGACAGGGCCCCTCTGAAAAACTGTTTTTT
CATSGRQGPSEKLFF
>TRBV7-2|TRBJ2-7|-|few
TGTGCCAGCAGCTGTACAACCATGAGCTCCTACGAGCAGTACTTC
CASSCTTMSSYEQYF
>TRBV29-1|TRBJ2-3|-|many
TGCAGCGTCGGAGGTTTCCGGGTAGATACGCAGTATTTT
CSVGGFRVDTQYF
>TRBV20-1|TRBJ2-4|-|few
TGCAGTGCTAGAGATCGTGAGTTAGCCAAAAACATTCAGTACTTC
CSARDRELAKNIQYF
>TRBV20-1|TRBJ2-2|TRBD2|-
TGCAGTGCTAGAGATGTGCGACTAGCGGGAGGCACGAACATCGGGGAGCTGTTTTTT
CSARDVRLAGGTNIGELFF
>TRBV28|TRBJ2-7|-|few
TGTGCCAGCAGTACATCCTGGACTCAGACCTACGAGCAGTACTTC
CASSTSWTQTYEQYF
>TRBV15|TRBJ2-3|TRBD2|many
TGTGCCACCAGCAGAGATTTAAGCGGGAGGGAGGATACGCAGTATTTT
CATSRDLSGREDTQYF
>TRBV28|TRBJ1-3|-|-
TGTGCCAGCAGTTTAAAGGTGGCCGCCGCGAGTACAGGGTCTGGAAACACCATATATTTT
CASSLKVAAASTGSGNTIYF
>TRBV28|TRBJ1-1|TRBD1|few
TGTGCCAGCAGCACCCAAACCCGACAGGGTGGGACTGAAGCTTTCTTT
CASSTQTRQGGTEAFF
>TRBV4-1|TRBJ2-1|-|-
TGCGCCAGCAGCAATCACGAGACTCCCCTCGATGAGCAGTTCTTC
CASSNHETPLDEQFF
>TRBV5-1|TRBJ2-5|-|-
TGCGCCAGCGGGTCCCTGGCGAGTGAAGAGACCCAGTACTTC
CASGSLASEETQYF
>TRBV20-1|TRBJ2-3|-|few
TGCAGTTGCCAAAACCAAGGGGGGGCAAAGCGGACGTATTTT
CSCQNQGGAKRTYF
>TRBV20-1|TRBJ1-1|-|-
TGCAGTGCTAGAGACCCAGCAGGGGTGACTGAAGCTTTCTTT
CSARDPAGVTEAFF
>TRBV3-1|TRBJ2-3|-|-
TGTGCCAGCAGCCAAGGTGAGACCAGCCGGCCGTATTTT
CASSQGETSRPYF
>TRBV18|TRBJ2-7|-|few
TGTGCCAGCTCACCTAACGTAGGCGCCTACGAGCAGTACTTC
CASSPNVGAYEQYF
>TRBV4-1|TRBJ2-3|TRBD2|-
TGCGCCAGCAGCCAACAGGGACTAGAGCCAGATACGCAGTATTTT
CASSQQGLEPDTQYF
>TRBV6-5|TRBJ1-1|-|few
TGTGCCAGCAGCCCGGACAGCACTGAAGCTTTCTTT
CASSPDSTEAFF
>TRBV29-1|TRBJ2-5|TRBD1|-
TGCAGCGTGGACCTAGGGACAGAACAAGAGACCCAGTACTTC
CSVDLGTEQETQYF
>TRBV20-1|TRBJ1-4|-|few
TGCAGTGCTAGCAAAGGAAAACTGTTTTTT
CSASKGKLFF
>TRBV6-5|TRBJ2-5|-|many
TGTGCCAGCAGGACGAGAGAGACCCAGTACTTC
CASRTRETQYF
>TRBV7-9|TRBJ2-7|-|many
TGTGCCAGCAGACCCGAGACAGGCTACTACGAGCAGTACTTC
CASRPETGYYEQYF
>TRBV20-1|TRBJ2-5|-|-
TGCAGTGCTTGGCCGGGACCCCGGGAGACCCAGTACTTC
CSAWPGPRETQYF
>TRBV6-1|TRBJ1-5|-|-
TGTGCCAGCATGGATAGCAATCGGCCCCAGCATTTT
CASMDSNRPQHF
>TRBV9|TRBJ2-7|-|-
TGTGCCAGCAGCGTAGGACAGCTTTCCTACGAGCAGTACTTC
CASSVGQLSYEQYF
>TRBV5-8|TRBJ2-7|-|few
TGTGCCAGCAGCAACCGACACAGCTCCTACGAGCAGTACTTC
CASSNRHSSYEQYF
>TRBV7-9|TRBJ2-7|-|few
TGTGCCAGCAGCTTTGGCAGCCCAGACTACGAGCAGTACTTC
CASSFGSPDYEQYF